This T cell receptor beta chain emerged from a study of cytomegalovirus exposure and HLA in healthy donors. Study outcomes and limitations: Immune exposure was documented only through CMV serostatus.

V shed 0 bases, J shed 4 bases, and the junction held 13 bases outside the gene matches. The CDR3 runs 19 residues. The germline CDR1 and CDR2 sequences are SGHVS and FNYEAQ. A word on this clone: The target antigen is unknown.

Amplification used 60 Vbeta primers and 13 Jbeta primers. Method: immunoSEQ multiplex PCR; TCRdb's copy keeps in-frame clones and lacks some. In the table there are some 89,000 clones, about 85% of which are singletons. The material sequenced was PBMCs. This rearrangement joins TRBV7-6 to TRBJ2-2; TRBD2 agrees at 8 bases. The TCR sequence derives from a man aged 40-50 years in good health and CMV-seropositive. CDR3 coding DNA: TGTGCCAGCAGCTTAGCCCCGACGACGGGAGGGTATCTCACCGGGGAGCTGTTTTTT. This encodes CASSLAPTTGGYLTGELFF.